Below are 10 T cell receptor beta chains sequenced from a single sample in a study of identifying expanded T cells in peripheral blood. Data came from immunoSEQ multiplex PCR; TCRdb stores just in-frame clones and leaves some out. Of around 94,000 clones listed, around 89% were seen once; the top ten hold 14%. The sample consisted of blood. The receptors here all came from a person between 18 and 69 years old in good health.

The chain is built from TRBV19 and TRBJ2-1; a possible D gene is TRBD2 (5 bases). Trimming pared 6 bases from V and 1 base from J, leaving 13 bases between. Germline assignment: CDR1 LNHDA and CDR2 SQIVND (reference sequence). CDR3 size: 15 residues. The CDR3 coding sequence is TGTGCCAGTAGCGCCGACGGGAAGTCCTACAATGAGCAGTTCTTC. Translated: CASSADGKSYNEQFF. Full variable domain (missing parts from reference TRBV19 and TRBJ2-1): DGGITQSPKYLFRKEGQNVTLSCEQNLNHDAMYWYRQDPGQGLRLIYYSQIVNDFQKGDIAEGYSVSREKKESFPLTVTSAQKNPTAFYLCASSADGKSYNEQFFGPGTRLTVL.

The rearrangement joins TRBV6-6 to TRBJ2-4; the D gene is possibly TRBD1 (5 bases). The CDR3 is made up of 14 amino acids. Per germline, CDR1 MNHNY and CDR2 SVGAGI (reference sequence). Trimming pared 2 bases from V and 0 bases from J, leaving 5 bases between. The CDR3 reads CASSYQGAKNIQYF. Written as DNA, the CDR3 is TGTGCCAGCAGTTACCAGGGAGCCAAAAACATTCAGTACTTC.

The chain employs TRBV18 and TRBJ2-7, with 11 bases identical to TRBD2. The V gene end was trimmed by 1 base and the J gene end by 5 bases; junction bases not matched to a gene: 13. There are 18 residues in the CDR3. Germline-derived CDR1 and CDR2 are KGHSH and LQKENI. The CDR3 bases are TGTGCCAGCTCACCACTTACCCCCTCACTAGCGGGAGCACACGAGCAGTACTTC. Translated: CASSPLTPSLAGAHEQYF.

This chain joins TRBV7-9 and TRBJ2-7; the D is unclear. Germline loops: CDR1 SEHNR, CDR2 FQNEAQ (reference sequence). Deletions cut 6 bases from V and 2 bases from J, with 11 bases between. The CDR3 extends over 13 amino acids. DNA of the CDR3: TGTGCCAGCAGTCGTACAGAGACCTACGAGCAGTACTTC. Translating it yields CASSRTETYEQYF.

This chain uses TRBV5-6 with TRBJ2-3; D uncertain. The CDR3 loop spans 12 amino acids. The germline V gene has CDR1 SGHDT and CDR2 YYEEEE. V dropped 5 bases and J dropped 2 bases, with 6 bases sitting between them. Here the CDR3 reads CASSRTTDTQYF. The CDR3 nucleotides read TGTGCCAGCAGTCGCACCACAGATACGCAGTATTTT.

This sequence joins TRBV5-4 and TRBJ2-7, with TRBD2 identical over 8 bases. The germline V gene encodes CDR1 SGHNT and CDR2 YYREEE (reference sequence). V trimming: 0 bases; J trimming: 1 base; junction bases outside the gene matches: 3. This CDR3 region has 15 residues. CDR3 coding DNA: TGTGCCAGCAGCTTGGTGAGCGGGAGATCCTACGAGCAGTACTTC. Encoded protein: CASSLVSGRSYEQYF.

This rearrangement joins TRBV7-3 to TRBJ2-3; 9 bases map to TRBD2. Germline-derived CDR1 and CDR2 are SGHTA and FQGTGA. The CDR3 loop spans 15 amino acids. With V trimmed by 1 base and J by 6 bases, 5 bases remained unmatched. This CDR3 reads CASSLRIAGADTQYF. CDR3 DNA sequence: TGTGCCAGCAGCTTAAGGATAGCGGGGGCGGATACGCAGTATTTT.

The genes are TRBV28 and TRBJ2-3; D gene uncertain. Looked up from germline, CDR1 is MDHEN and CDR2 is SYDVKM. V lost 5 bases and J lost 2, with 14 bases in between. The CDR3 is made up of 15 amino acids. The CDR3 DNA reads as TGTGCCAGCAGTCCCTCCGGAAGGGACACAGATACGCAGTATTTT. Protein product: CASSPSGRDTDTQYF.

V is TRBV7-3 and J is TRBJ2-1; possibly TRBD1 or TRBD2 for D (6 bases each). V was shortened by 2 bases and J by 7 bases, with 12 bases between the two germline ends. The CDR3 totals 14 residues. Germline V CDR1 and CDR2: SGHTA, FQGTGA. CDR3 sequence (DNA): TGTGCCAGCAGCTTAGGGGGGCTTCTAAATGAGCAGTTCTTC. This codes for CASSLGGLLNEQFF.

The chain has TRBV9 and TRBJ1-5; 8 bases agree with TRBD1. Germline CDR1 reads SGDLS; CDR2 reads YYNGEE. The V and J ends lost 3 bases and 1 base, in that order; junction bases with no gene match: 15. The CDR3 runs to 19 residues. The DNA of the CDR3 is TGTGCCAGCAGCGCCGGCGGTGGGACAGGTCATAGCAGCAATCAGCCCCAGCATTTT. Translated: CASSAGGGTGHSSNQPQHF.